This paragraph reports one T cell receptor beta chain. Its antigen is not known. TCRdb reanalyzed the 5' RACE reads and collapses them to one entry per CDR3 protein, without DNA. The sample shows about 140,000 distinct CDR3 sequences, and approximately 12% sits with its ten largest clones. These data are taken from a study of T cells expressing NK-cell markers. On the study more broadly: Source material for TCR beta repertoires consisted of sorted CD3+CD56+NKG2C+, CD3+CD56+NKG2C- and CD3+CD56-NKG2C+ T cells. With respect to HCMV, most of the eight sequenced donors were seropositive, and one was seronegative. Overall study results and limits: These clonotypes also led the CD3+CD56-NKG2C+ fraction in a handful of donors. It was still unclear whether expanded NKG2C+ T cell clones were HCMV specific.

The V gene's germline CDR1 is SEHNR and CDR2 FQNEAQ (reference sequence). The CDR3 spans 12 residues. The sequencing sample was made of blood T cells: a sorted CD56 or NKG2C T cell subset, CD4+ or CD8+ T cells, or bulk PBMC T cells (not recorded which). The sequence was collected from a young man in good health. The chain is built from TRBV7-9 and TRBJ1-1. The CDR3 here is CASSLGGIIPFF.